A single sample gave rise to the 32 T cell receptor beta chains below, sequenced in a study of blood T cells in healthy people across ages. Next came a second PCR, run for about 6 to 12 cycles, which used a sample-barcoded 5' primer along with a J-beta primer mix. Each CDR3 protein is one row after TCRdb ran MiXCR on the 5' RACE reads. Of around 620,000 distinct CDR3 sequences in the sample, about 25% were seen once. Sequenced material: blood. The origin of the receptors is a woman between 65 and 79 years old in good health.

This clonotype appeared a few times. The CDR3 region is CSASPPLNNEQFF. The CDR3 DNA reads TGCAGTGCCAGTCCCCCCCTAAACAATGAGCAGTTCTTC. The chain has TRBV20-1 and TRBJ2-1, with D unclear. V dropped 6 bases and J dropped 5 bases, with 14 bases sitting between them. CDR3 length: 13 amino acids. CDR1 DFQATT and CDR2 SNEGSKA come from the germline V gene (reference sequence).

This clonotype was recorded many times. This chain uses TRBV7-9 with TRBJ1-1, with D possibly matching TRBD1 (5 bases). Germline V lookup: CDR1 SEHNR, CDR2 FQNEAQ (reference sequence). The CDR3 totals 15 residues. V lost 1 base and J lost 0, with 9 bases in between. This CDR3 reads CASSLEGRMNTEAFF. The CDR3 nucleotides read TGTGCCAGCAGCTTAGAGGGACGGATGAACACTGAAGCTTTCTTT.

The V gene is TRBV20-1, the J gene TRBJ2-5; either TRBD1 or TRBD2 may fit D (5 bases each). The CDR3 is made up of 16 amino acids. The V end was cut by 3 bases, the J end by 11 bases, with 28 bases between. Per the germline V gene, CDR1 is DFQATT and CDR2 is SNEGSKA (reference sequence). This CDR3 reads CSASGGFDGTPSEQYF. The CDR3, as DNA: TGCAGTGCTAGTGGCGGGTTCGACGGGACCCCTAGTGAGCAGTACTTC.

About this clonotype: Since no conserved phenylalanine or tryptophan closes the CDR3, a read error is the likely cause. The chain is built from TRBV5-1 and TRBJ1-2; TRBD1 matches at 11 bases. Trimming cost V 4 bases and J 5 bases; bases outside gene matches: 7. Germline V gene data show CDR1 as SGHRS and CDR2 as YFSETQ. The CDR3 runs 15 residues. In DNA, the CDR3 is TGCGCCAGCAGCCCTTTCGGGACAGGGGGATATGGCTACACCCTC. It yields the protein CASSPFGTGGYGYTL.

This clonotype was found a few times. The chain is built from TRBV7-6 and TRBJ2-2; TRBD1 agrees at 9 bases. This CDR3 contains 16 residues. V lost 2 bases and J lost 3; bases outside the gene matches: 4. The germline V gene has CDR1 SGHVS and CDR2 FNYEAQ. The DNA of the CDR3 is TGTGCCAGCAGCTTAAGGGGACAGGGCTACACCGGGGAGCTGTTTTTT. Its translation is CASSLRGQGYTGELFF.

This clonotype was observed a few times. This chain uses TRBV12-3 or TRBV12-4 with TRBJ2-7, with D possibly called TRBD1 or TRBD2 (5 bases each). The DNA end favors TRBJ2-1, so the J call may be wrong. The CDR3 spans 13 residues. CDR3 nucleotides: TGTGCCAGCAGTTTACTCCAGAGGGGTGAGCAGTTCTTC. Amino acid sequence: CASSLLQRGEQFF.

The chain recombines TRBV12-3 or TRBV12-4 with TRBJ2-1; a weak D match, TRBD2 (5 bases). The CDR3 consists of 15 residues. Trimming stripped 0 bases from V and 6 bases from J, with 12 bases between. As DNA, the CDR3 is TGTGCCAGCAGTTTAGCGAGGCTAGCCGGCAATGAGCAGTTCTTC. Its translation: CASSLARLAGNEQFF.

V usage is TRBV29-1 and J usage is TRBJ2-3; D possibly corresponds to TRBD2 (6 bases). V lost 0 bases to trimming and J lost 8 bases, with 15 bases between them. The CDR3 covers 14 residues. Per germline, CDR1 SQVTM and CDR2 ANQGSEA. CDR3 in DNA: TGCAGCGTTGAAGAGGGGAGGAGTCCTGGTACGCAGTATTTT. Translated, it gives CSVEEGRSPGTQYF.

CDR3 DNA: TGCAGTGCCGCGTTCCTCCAGGCAGATACGCAGTATTTT. Its translation: CSAAFLQADTQYF. The chain joins TRBV20-1 to TRBJ2-3; D remains ambiguous. Germline V gives CDR1 DFQATT, CDR2 SNEGSKA (reference sequence). V was pared by 6 bases and J by 4 bases, with 14 bases between. The CDR3 is made up of 13 amino acids.

The chain links TRBV5-1 to TRBJ2-1, with 11 nucleotides matching TRBD2. The V and J ends lost 3 bases and 3 bases, in that order; junction bases with no gene match: 2. In germline, CDR1 is SGHRS, CDR2 YFSETQ. The CDR3 covers 15 residues. CDR3 region: CASSSGLAVYNEQFF. The CDR3 DNA sequence: TGCGCCAGCAGCTCGGGACTAGCGGTCTACAATGAGCAGTTCTTC.

V gene TRBV6-5 combines with J gene TRBJ1-4; TRBD1 might be the D (6 bases). Trimming stripped 0 bases from V and 5 bases from J, with 7 bases between. Per the germline V gene, CDR1 is MNHEY and CDR2 is SVGAGI. The CDR3 contains 14 residues. The CDR3 reads CASSYSTGNEKLFF. The CDR3 nucleotides read TGTGCCAGCAGTTACTCAACAGGGAATGAAAAACTGTTTTTT.

This clonotype was observed a handful of times. The J gene is TRBJ1-2, the V gene TRBV18; TRBD1 matches at 9 bases. The CDR3 is made up of 17 amino acids. The trim removed 3 bases at V and 0 bases at J, leaving 8 bases unmatched. CDR1 KGHSH and CDR2 LQKENI come from the germline V gene. The CDR3 DNA reads as TGTGCCAGCTCACCGGGGACAGGGAAACCATCTAACTATGGCTACACCTTC. Its protein product is CASSPGTGKPSNYGYTF.

This clonotype appeared a few times. The chain couples TRBV29-1 to TRBJ2-5; D remains ambiguous. Trimming removed 3 bases from V and 0 bases from J, with 14 bases in between. In germline, CDR1 is SQVTM, CDR2 ANQGSEA. This CDR3 comprises 15 residues. CDR3 protein: CSVDWLRSHQETQYF. In DNA form, the CDR3 reads TGCAGCGTTGACTGGCTGAGGTCCCACCAAGAGACCCAGTACTTC.

The rearrangement joins TRBV20-1 to TRBJ2-5, with D possibly matching TRBD2 (5 bases). The DNA end is a closer match to TRBJ2-7, so the J assignment may be wrong. This CDR3 contains 14 residues. Germline V gene data show CDR1 as DFQATT and CDR2 as SNEGSKA (reference sequence). CDR3 in amino acids: CSASPDSRWYEQYF. In nucleotides, the CDR3 is TGCAGTGCAAGCCCGGACTCCCGTTGGTACGAGCAGTACTTC.

The chain recombines TRBV2 with TRBJ1-1; TRBD1 might be the D (5 bases). There are 12 residues in the CDR3. Germline assignment: CDR1 SNHLY and CDR2 FYNNEI. Trimming took off 6 bases at V and 8 bases at J, with 13 bases between the two ends. The chain's CDR3 is CASRYTGEEAFF. CDR3 in DNA: TGTGCCAGCAGGTATACGGGGGAGGAAGCTTTCTTT.

This clonotype has just a few counts. The rearrangement uses TRBV20-1 and TRBJ2-4; unclear D gene. The CDR3 is 16 residues long. V lost 0 bases, J lost 0 bases, and 12 bases lay in between. Germline V gene sequence: CDR1 DFQATT, CDR2 SNEGSKA (reference sequence). CDR3 in amino acids: CSARDPQSLAKNIQYF. The CDR3 nucleotides are TGCAGTGCTAGAGATCCCCAGTCTCTAGCCAAAAACATTCAGTACTTC.

This clonotype was seen a handful of times. V gene TRBV20-1 combines with J gene TRBJ2-5; D unresolved. V was trimmed by 5 bases and J by 1 base, leaving 11 bases between them. The CDR3 extends over 13 amino acids. Germline CDR1 DFQATT, CDR2 SNEGSKA (reference sequence). The CDR3 is CSARRQAQETQYF. The DNA of the CDR3 is TGCAGTGCTCGACGGCAGGCCCAAGAGACCCAGTACTTC.

This clonotype was seen more than once but under ten times. This rearrangement joins TRBV20-1 to TRBJ2-5; D unclear. The V gene's germline CDR1 is DFQATT and CDR2 SNEGSKA (reference sequence). Trimming took off 2 bases at V and 4 bases at J, with 8 bases between the two ends. This CDR3 has 12 amino acids. CDR3 coding DNA: TGCAGTGCTAGATTTTCGAGAGAGACCCAGTACTTC. Its translation is CSARFSRETQYF.

The rearrangement joins TRBV12-3 or TRBV12-4 to TRBJ1-2, with D perhaps matching TRBD1 (6 bases). The CDR3 has 13 amino acids. V gave up 4 bases and J gave up 6 bases, with 12 bases separating them. The CDR3: CASSSTGINGYTF. The CDR3 DNA is TGTGCCAGCAGTTCTACAGGGATCAATGGCTACACCTTC.

The chain couples TRBV20-1 to TRBJ2-5; 13 nucleotides align to TRBD2. The CDR3 has 15 residues. Unmatched junction bases numbered 2, after V lost 1 base and J lost 3 bases. CDR1 DFQATT and CDR2 SNEGSKA come from the germline V gene (reference sequence). The CDR3 sequence: CSARAGTSGEETQYF. The CDR3 DNA sequence: TGCAGTGCTAGAGCCGGGACTAGCGGGGAAGAGACCCAGTACTTC.

V and J are TRBV5-1 and TRBJ1-1; D is ambiguous. The V gene's germline CDR1 is SGHRS and CDR2 YFSETQ. V lost 4 bases and J lost 1, with 14 bases in between. The CDR3 loop spans 15 amino acids. As DNA, the CDR3 is TGCGCCAGCAGCCCCAGGTGGCCGGAGAACACTGAAGCTTTCTTT. Protein sequence: CASSPRWPENTEAFF.

Regarding this clonotype: The junction and the germline gene differ at one end; a read error may be behind it. The chain employs TRBV6-6 and TRBJ1-2, with 7 bases that match TRBD1. Germline CDR1 and CDR2: MNHNY and SVGAGI (reference sequence). This CDR3 region has 13 residues. In DNA, the CDR3 is TGTGCCAGCAGTTACGCCAGGGGGGATGGCCACACCTTC. Translation: CASSYARGDGHTF.

To note about this clonotype: A junction end diverges from the germline sequence, so it may reflect a read error. The CDR3 here is CASSLMGQDGHTF. Written as DNA, the CDR3 is TGTGCCAGCAGCTTAATGGGGCAGGATGGCCACACCTTC. The chain employs TRBV7-3 and TRBJ1-2, with TRBD1 as a possible D gene (5 bases). This CDR3 spans 13 amino acids. The V gene's germline CDR1 is SGHTA and CDR2 FQGTGA.

This clonotype was seen at least ten times. V gene TRBV24-1 combines with J gene TRBJ2-7; TRBD1 agrees at 7 bases. V lost 7 bases and J lost 3; bases outside the gene matches: 11. Germline values: CDR1 KGHDR, CDR2 SFDVKD. CDR3 length: 15 residues. For the CDR3, the DNA is TGTGCCACCAGCCCCCGACCAGGGACAGTCTACGAGCAGTACTTC. It specifies CATSPRPGTVYEQYF.

This chain connects TRBV7-2 to TRBJ2-1; 10 positions agree with TRBD2. The CDR3 totals 15 residues. Germline V gives CDR1 SGHTA, CDR2 FQGNSA. Losses at the gene ends were 6 bases for V and 3 bases for J; bases not matched to a gene: 5. Here the CDR3 DNA reads TGTGCCAGCAGGAAAACTAGCGGGGTCTACAATGAGCAGTTCTTC. This encodes CASRKTSGVYNEQFF.

This clonotype was recorded a few times. The chain employs TRBV5-1 and TRBJ2-7; TRBD1 agrees at 9 bases. The CDR3 extends over 15 amino acids. Germline V gene lookup returns CDR1 SGHRS and CDR2 YFSETQ. Losses at the gene ends were 4 bases for V and 4 bases for J; bases not matched to a gene: 9. The CDR3 sequence: CASSLGGTGQYEQYF. The CDR3 coding sequence is TGCGCCAGCAGCCTTGGCGGGACAGGGCAATACGAGCAGTACTTC.

This clonotype was counted between two and nine times. V and J are TRBV29-1 and TRBJ2-5; D gene ambiguous. Germline CDR1 is SQVTM and CDR2 is ANQGSEA. This CDR3 comprises 11 residues. Trimming left V 5 bases short and J 6 bases short, with 10 bases between. CDR3 bases: TGCAGCGTTTCTAGTCCAAAGACCCAGTACTTC. Its translation is CSVSSPKTQYF.

V usage is TRBV20-1 and J usage is TRBJ1-1, with D possibly matching TRBD1 (5 bases). The CDR3 extends over 14 amino acids. Deletions cut 4 bases from V and 7 bases from J, with 19 bases between. Germline values: CDR1 DFQATT, CDR2 SNEGSKA (reference sequence). As DNA, the CDR3 is TGCAGTGCTACGCCCCCAGGGAGAGGAGATGAAGCTTTCTTT. Its translation is CSATPPGRGDEAFF.

This chain connects TRBV4-2 to TRBJ1-2; perhaps TRBD1 as D (5 bases). V was shortened by 0 bases and J by 4 bases, with 15 bases between the two germline ends. The CDR3 loop spans 16 amino acids. CDR1 LGHNA and CDR2 YNFKEQ come from the germline V gene. CDR3 bases: TGTGCCAGCAGCCAAGATAGGGACCCAAGGGGCTATGGCTACACCTTC. Translated: CASSQDRDPRGYGYTF.

With respect to this clonotype: Its ends do not fully match the called genes, so a read error is possible. The chain joins TRBV6-1 to TRBJ1-2; a possible D gene is TRBD1 (6 bases). From germline, CDR1 is MNHNS and CDR2 SASEGT. This CDR3 comprises 14 residues. The CDR3 here is CASRRQAANYGCTF. DNA for the CDR3: TGTGCCAGCAGAAGACAGGCAGCTAACTATGGCTGCACCTTC.

CDR3 amino acids: CASSSDVDTQYF. The CDR3 DNA reads as TGTGCCAGCAGCTCGGATGTAGATACGCAGTATTTT. The chain combines TRBV7-2 with TRBJ2-3; D ambiguous. V was cut by 4 bases and J by 5 bases, with 7 bases left in between. The CDR3 is 12 residues long. CDR1 and CDR2 from the germline V gene are SGHTA and FQGNSA.

In DNA form, the CDR3 reads TGTGCCAGCAGCCCAAGCGTCTTTAGCGGGGTCTCCTACGAGCAGTACTTC. Translation gives CASSPSVFSGVSYEQYF. The chain employs TRBV7-2 and TRBJ2-7; 8 nucleotides align to TRBD2. Losses at the gene ends were 5 bases for V and 0 bases for J; bases not matched to a gene: 12. Germline V lookup: CDR1 SGHTA, CDR2 FQGNSA. The CDR3 spans 17 residues.